Listed here are 13 T cell receptor beta chains from one sample, sequenced in a study of blood T cell repertoires in COVID-19. Using immunoSEQ multiplex PCR, the repertoire was profiled, and TCRdb retains in-frame clones only, with some absent. The sample contains a few hundred thousand clones, 80% to 85% of which appear only once. The sequenced material came from PBMCs or T cells enriched from blood (not recorded which). These receptors were collected from a woman aged 45-65 years who had recovered from COVID-19.

The genes are TRBV14 and TRBJ1-5; D possibly corresponds to TRBD1 (5 bases). Per the germline V gene, CDR1 is SGHDN and CDR2 is FVKESK. V was trimmed by 0 bases and J by 9 bases, leaving 12 bases between them. This CDR3 region has 14 residues. CDR3 nucleotide sequence: TGTGCCAGCAGCCAAGATGCCTCAGGGCGGCCCCAGCATTTT. Translation: CASSQDASGRPQHF.

The chain has TRBV2 and TRBJ1-1, with a possible D match to TRBD1 (5 bases). Trimming cost V 6 bases and J 8 bases, with 19 bases left between them. CDR3 length: 14 amino acids. CDR1 is SNHLY and CDR2 is FYNNEI in the germline V gene. CDR3: CASRYLNNQGEAFF. Here the CDR3 DNA reads TGTGCCAGCAGGTATCTCAACAACCAGGGAGAAGCTTTCTTT.

V and J are TRBV6-5 and TRBJ1-1; possible D gene TRBD1, 5 bases. This CDR3 spans 14 amino acids. V gave up 5 bases and J gave up 4 bases, with 14 bases separating them. The V gene's germline CDR1 is MNHEY and CDR2 SVGAGI. The CDR3 region has the DNA TGTGCCAGCAGTCCCGTCGGGGGTAGCACTGAAGCTTTCTTT. Its translation: CASSPVGGSTEAFF.

The V call is TRBV5-5, the J call TRBJ1-6; no clear D. The CDR3 loop spans 14 amino acids. Germline CDR1 is SGHKS and CDR2 is YYEKEE (reference sequence). Trimming shortened V by 0 bases and J by 7 bases, and 8 bases separated the two germline ends. Written as DNA, the CDR3 is TGTGCCAGCAGCTTGGGAGGCGCGAATTCACCCCTCCACTTT. It is translated as CASSLGGANSPLHF.

This clone came up once. V and J are TRBV27 and TRBJ1-2, with D possibly matching TRBD1 (5 bases). V gave up 6 bases and J gave up 10 bases, with 12 bases separating them. CDR3 length equals 11 residues. CDR1 MNHEY and CDR2 SMNVEV come from the germline V gene (reference sequence). The CDR3: CASRRSGSYTF. The CDR3 DNA follows: TGTGCCAGCAGACGCTCAGGGTCCTACACCTTC.

This clone was detected a few times. This chain joins TRBV29-1 and TRBJ2-5; tentative D call: TRBD2 (6 bases). The CDR3 covers 13 residues. V was shortened by 2 bases and J by 5 bases, with 12 bases between the two germline ends. Germline assignment: CDR1 SQVTM and CDR2 ANQGSEA. The DNA of the CDR3 is TGCAGCGTTGAACTTACTAGCAGGGAGACCCAGTACTTC. It yields the protein CSVELTSRETQYF.

The chain combines TRBV6-5 with TRBJ1-2; 8 bases line up with TRBD1. Germline lookup yields CDR1 MNHEY and CDR2 SVGAGI. The junction had 10 bases not matched to a gene; V was cut back by 6 bases and J by 4 bases. CDR3 size: 15 residues. Written as DNA, the CDR3 is TGTGCCAGCAGCCGCGGACAGGGAGAAGGCTATGGCTACACCTTC. Its translation: CASSRGQGEGYGYTF.

This rearrangement joins TRBV29-1 to TRBJ1-1; 8 positions match TRBD1. CDR1 is SQVTM and CDR2 is ANQGSEA in the germline V gene. CDR3 length equals 12 residues. The V gene end was trimmed by 7 bases and the J gene end by 5 bases; junction bases not matched to a gene: 6. DNA of the CDR3: TGCAGCGCAGACAGGGGAGGGACTGAAGCTTTCTTT. Translated, it gives CSADRGGTEAFF.

This clone has only one observation. The chain is built from TRBV12-3 or TRBV12-4 and TRBJ1-1; 9 bases match TRBD1. The J segment lost 10 bases and the V segment lost 6 bases, leaving 9 bases of the junction unmatched. This CDR3 region has 13 residues. The DNA for the CDR3 is TGTGCCAGCAGCCGGGGACAGGGTATGACAGCTTTCTTT. It encodes CASSRGQGMTAFF.

The chain has TRBV7-2 and TRBJ1-2, with D unclear. V shed 4 bases and J shed 4 bases, with 7 bases lying between them. The CDR3 sequence is 12 residues long. Germline values: CDR1 SGHTA, CDR2 FQGNSA. The CDR3, as DNA: TGTGCCAGCAGCTCTCGCGTCTATGGCTACACCTTC. Protein sequence: CASSSRVYGYTF.

This chain joins TRBV9 and TRBJ1-3; maybe TRBD1 (5 bases). V was shortened by 0 bases and J by 0 bases, with 13 bases between the two germline ends. The germline gives CDR1 SGDLS, CDR2 YYNGEE. The CDR3 totals 17 residues. The CDR3 coding sequence is TGTGCCAGCAGCGTAGGTGCAGGGTCGAGCTCTGGAAACACCATATATTTT. Protein sequence: CASSVGAGSSSGNTIYF.

CDR3 sequence reads: CASSPLGDTEAFF. Here the CDR3 DNA reads TGTGCCAGCAGCCCCCTTGGAGACACTGAAGCTTTCTTT. The V and J genes are TRBV28 and TRBJ1-1; D remains ambiguous. CDR1 MDHEN and CDR2 SYDVKM come from the germline V gene. V dropped 6 bases and J dropped 3 bases, with 11 bases sitting between them. This CDR3 spans 13 amino acids.

Only a few counts were recorded for this clone. The CDR3 nucleotides read TGTGCCAGCAACAACAGGGCCTTGAACTATGGCTACACCTTC. Protein: CASNNRALNYGYTF. J is TRBJ1-2 and V is TRBV2; a possible D gene is TRBD1 (6 bases). Trimming shortened V by 7 bases and J by 2 bases, and 14 bases separated the two germline ends. This CDR3 has 14 amino acids. Germline lookup yields CDR1 SNHLY and CDR2 FYNNEI.